This T cell receptor (beta chain) was recovered during a study of lymphopenia after photon versus proton radiotherapy. Study outcomes and limitations: Under photons, naive T cells and diversity fell while effector/memory populations rose. Post-nadir TCR diversity decline inversely tracked overall survival among those who died. Authors raise, but do not show, better survival with proton therapy. Oligoclonal CD8+ Temra expansion after nadir drove photon patients' diversity drop.

Points on this clone: The antigen is undetermined.

CDR1 and CDR2 from the germline V gene are SGHTA and FQGNSA. The CDR3 has 16 amino acids. V shed 5 bases and J shed 0 bases, with 15 bases lying between them. The repertoire was sequenced with immunoSEQ multiplex PCR; TCRdb's copy has only in-frame clones and lacks some. The profile covers 150,000 to 200,000 clones, with less than 90% appearing a single time and approximately 4.8% taken by the ten largest. This material consisted of peripheral blood, taken from a patient treated with photon-based radiotherapy. This sequence was found in a middle-aged man with gastric cancer. The genes are TRBV7-2 and TRBJ2-3; D may match TRBD1 or TRBD2 (5 bases each). The DNA for the CDR3 is TGTGCCAGCAGCCCGACTGGGACGGCTAGCACAGATACGCAGTATTTT. Protein: CASSPTGTASTDTQYF.